The subject of this entry is one T cell receptor (beta chain). Its specificity is unknown. This entry belongs to a study of CD8 T cells in ankylosing spondylitis. 5'-RACE, quantitative and with molecular barcodes, yielded the TCR beta libraries. TCRdb used MiXCR to reprocess the 5' RACE reads, holding one entry per CDR3 protein. The sample gives approximately 140,000 distinct CDR3 sequences, approximately 17% of which show up once; about 30% is in the top ten. Study observations and caveats: A number of the motif variants had already been described in reactive arthritis synovial fluid and blood. Reportedly, significant enrichment of disease-linked clones occurred in matched ankylosing spondylitis synovial fluid. Made up of 7 to 9 highly homologous variants, a TCR beta motif appeared characteristic of ankylosing spondylitis blood. Researchers report that disease-linked clones proved CD8+ and relatively rare in peripheral blood.

Germline CDR1 reads MNHEY; CDR2 reads SVGAGI. The CDR3 runs 14 residues. The germline V and J ends were trimmed by 2 bases and 1 base, with 9 bases remaining between them. This receptor was taken from a male donor with ankylosing spondylitis. The sequenced sample was blood, either unsorted or a sorted T cell fraction (not recorded which). This chain connects TRBV6-5 to TRBJ2-7, with D possibly being TRBD1 (5 bases). In DNA form, the CDR3 reads TGTGCCAGCAGTTACCAGGGCTGGTCCTACGAGCAGTACTTC. Translation gives CASSYQGWSYEQYF.